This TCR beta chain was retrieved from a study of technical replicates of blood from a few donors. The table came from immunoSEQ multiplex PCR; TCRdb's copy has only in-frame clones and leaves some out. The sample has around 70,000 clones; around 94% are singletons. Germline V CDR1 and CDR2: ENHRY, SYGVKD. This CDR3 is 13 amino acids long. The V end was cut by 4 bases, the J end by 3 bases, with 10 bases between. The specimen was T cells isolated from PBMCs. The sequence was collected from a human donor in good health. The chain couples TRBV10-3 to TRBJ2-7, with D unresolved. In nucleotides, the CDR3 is TGTGCCATCAGTGTTGAGGTCAACTACGAGCAGTACTTC. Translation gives CAISVEVNYEQYF.